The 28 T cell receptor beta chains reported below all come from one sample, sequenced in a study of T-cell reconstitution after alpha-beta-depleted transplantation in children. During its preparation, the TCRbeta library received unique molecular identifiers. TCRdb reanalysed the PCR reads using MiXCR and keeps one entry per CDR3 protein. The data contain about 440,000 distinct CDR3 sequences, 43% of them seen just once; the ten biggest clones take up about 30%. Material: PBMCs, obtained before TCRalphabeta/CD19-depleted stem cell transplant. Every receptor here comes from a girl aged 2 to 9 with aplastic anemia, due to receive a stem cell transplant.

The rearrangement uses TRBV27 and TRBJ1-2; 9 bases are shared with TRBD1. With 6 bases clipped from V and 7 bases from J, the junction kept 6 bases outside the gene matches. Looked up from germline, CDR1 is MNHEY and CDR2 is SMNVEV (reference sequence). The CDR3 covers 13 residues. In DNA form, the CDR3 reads TGTGCCAGCAGGAGGACAGGGGAATTTGGCTACACCTTC. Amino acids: CASRRTGEFGYTF.

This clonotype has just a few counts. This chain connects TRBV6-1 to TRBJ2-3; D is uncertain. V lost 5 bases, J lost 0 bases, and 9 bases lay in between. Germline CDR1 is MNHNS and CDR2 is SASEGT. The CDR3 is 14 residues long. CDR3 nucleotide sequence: TGTGCCAGCAGTAATAGACACAGCACAGATACGCAGTATTTT. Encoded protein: CASSNRHSTDTQYF.

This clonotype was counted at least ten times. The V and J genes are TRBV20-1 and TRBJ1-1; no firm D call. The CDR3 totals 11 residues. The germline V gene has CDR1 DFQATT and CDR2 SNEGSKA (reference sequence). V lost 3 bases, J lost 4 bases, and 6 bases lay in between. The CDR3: CSASPTTEAFF. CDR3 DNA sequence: TGCAGTGCTAGCCCGACCACTGAAGCTTTCTTT.

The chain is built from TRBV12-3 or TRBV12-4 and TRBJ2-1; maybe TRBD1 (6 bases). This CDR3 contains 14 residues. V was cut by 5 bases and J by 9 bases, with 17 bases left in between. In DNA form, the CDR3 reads TGTGCCAGCAGTGTTAAAGGACAGTTGGGTGAGCAGTTCTTC. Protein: CASSVKGQLGEQFF.

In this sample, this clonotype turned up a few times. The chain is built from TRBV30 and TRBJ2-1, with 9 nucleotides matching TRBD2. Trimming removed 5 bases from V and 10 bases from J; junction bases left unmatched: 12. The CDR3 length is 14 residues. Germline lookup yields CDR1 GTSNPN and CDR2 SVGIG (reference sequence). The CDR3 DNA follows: TGTGCCTGGTCGACTAGCGGAGGCCTCGAGGAGCAGTTCTTC. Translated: CAWSTSGGLEEQFF.

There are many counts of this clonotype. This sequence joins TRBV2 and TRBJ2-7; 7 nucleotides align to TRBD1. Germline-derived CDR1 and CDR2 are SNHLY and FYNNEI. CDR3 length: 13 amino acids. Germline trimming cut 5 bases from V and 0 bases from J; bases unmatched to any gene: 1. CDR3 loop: CASSRTGSYEQYF. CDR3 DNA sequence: TGTGCCAGCAGTAGGACAGGCTCCTACGAGCAGTACTTC.

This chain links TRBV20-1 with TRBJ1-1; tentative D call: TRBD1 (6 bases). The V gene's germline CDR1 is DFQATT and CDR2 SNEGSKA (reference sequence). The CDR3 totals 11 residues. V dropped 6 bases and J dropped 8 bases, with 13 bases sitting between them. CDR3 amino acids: CSAIGQLEAFF. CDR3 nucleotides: TGCAGTGCCATTGGACAGCTAGAAGCTTTCTTT.

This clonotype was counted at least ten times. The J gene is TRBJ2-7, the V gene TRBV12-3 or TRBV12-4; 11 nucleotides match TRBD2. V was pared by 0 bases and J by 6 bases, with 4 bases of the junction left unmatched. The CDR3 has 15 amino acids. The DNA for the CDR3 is TGTGCCAGCAGTTTAGCGATGCTAGCGGGAGGCGAGCAGTACTTC. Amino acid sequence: CASSLAMLAGGEQYF.

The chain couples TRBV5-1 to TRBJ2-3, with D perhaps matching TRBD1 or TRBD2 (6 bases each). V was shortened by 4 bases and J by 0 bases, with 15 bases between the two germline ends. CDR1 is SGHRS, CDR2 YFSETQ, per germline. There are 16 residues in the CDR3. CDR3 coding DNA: TGCGCCAGCAGCCGTGGGGGGCAGGGAAGCACAGATACGCAGTATTTT. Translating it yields CASSRGGQGSTDTQYF.

The CDR3 DNA reads as TGTGCCATCAGTGACCCGGGACTCCCCTACGAGCAGTACTTC. Protein sequence: CAISDPGLPYEQYF. J is TRBJ2-7 and V is TRBV10-3; TRBD2 is a possible D gene (6 bases). The V gene lost 3 bases and the J gene lost 2 bases, with 11 bases spanning the gap. This CDR3 spans 14 amino acids. Germline V gene sequence: CDR1 ENHRY, CDR2 SYGVKD.

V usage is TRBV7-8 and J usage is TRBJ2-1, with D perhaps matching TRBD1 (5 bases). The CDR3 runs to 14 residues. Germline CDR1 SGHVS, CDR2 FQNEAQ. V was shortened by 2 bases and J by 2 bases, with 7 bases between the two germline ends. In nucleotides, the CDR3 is TGTGCCAGCAGCTTAAAGGGGACCTACAATGAGCAGTTCTTC. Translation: CASSLKGTYNEQFF.

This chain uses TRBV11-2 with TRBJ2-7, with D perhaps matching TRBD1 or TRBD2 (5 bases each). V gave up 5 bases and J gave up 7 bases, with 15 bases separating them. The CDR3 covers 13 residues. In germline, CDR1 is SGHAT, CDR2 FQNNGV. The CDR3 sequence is CASSATGPVEQYF. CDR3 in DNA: TGTGCCAGCAGCGCCACGGGACCCGTGGAGCAGTACTTC.

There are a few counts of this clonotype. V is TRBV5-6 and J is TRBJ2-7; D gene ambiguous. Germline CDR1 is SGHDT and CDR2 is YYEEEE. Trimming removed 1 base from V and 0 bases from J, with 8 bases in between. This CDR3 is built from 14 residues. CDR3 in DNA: TGTGCCAGCAGCTTGTCCTCTTACTCCTACGAGCAGTACTTC. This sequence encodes CASSLSSYSYEQYF.

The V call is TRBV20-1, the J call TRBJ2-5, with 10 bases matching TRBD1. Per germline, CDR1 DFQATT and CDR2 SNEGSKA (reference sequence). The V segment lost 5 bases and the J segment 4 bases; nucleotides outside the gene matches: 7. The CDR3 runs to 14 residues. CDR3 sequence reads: CSAFSRDRGETQYF. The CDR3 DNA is TGCAGTGCTTTCTCCCGGGACAGGGGAGAGACCCAGTACTTC.

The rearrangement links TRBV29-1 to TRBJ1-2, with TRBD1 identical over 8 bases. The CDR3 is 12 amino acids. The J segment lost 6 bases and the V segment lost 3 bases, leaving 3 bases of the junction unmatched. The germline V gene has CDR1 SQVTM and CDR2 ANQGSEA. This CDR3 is CSVEGQEDGYTF. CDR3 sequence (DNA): TGCAGCGTTGAGGGACAGGAGGATGGCTACACCTTC.

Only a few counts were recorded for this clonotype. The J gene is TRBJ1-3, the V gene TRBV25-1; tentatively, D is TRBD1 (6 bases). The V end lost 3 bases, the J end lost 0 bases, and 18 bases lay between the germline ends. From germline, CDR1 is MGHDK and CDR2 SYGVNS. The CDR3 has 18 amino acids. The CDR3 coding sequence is TGTGCCAGCAGTGACTCCGGGACACCTACCTACTCTGGAAACACCATATATTTT. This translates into CASSDSGTPTYSGNTIYF.

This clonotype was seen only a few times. The CDR3 DNA reads TGCAGTGCTAGAGTGACAGGGGGAGACTACGAGCAGTACTTC. Its translation is CSARVTGGDYEQYF. The V and J genes are TRBV20-1 and TRBJ2-7; 9 nucleotides align to TRBD1. CDR1 and CDR2 (germline): DFQATT, SNEGSKA (reference sequence). V dropped 1 base and J dropped 3; count of bases not matched to a gene: 4. The CDR3 loop spans 14 amino acids.

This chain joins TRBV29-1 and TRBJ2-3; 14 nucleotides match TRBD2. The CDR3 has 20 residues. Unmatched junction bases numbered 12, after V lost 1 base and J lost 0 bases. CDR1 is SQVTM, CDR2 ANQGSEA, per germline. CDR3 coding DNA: TGCAGCGTTGAAGTTCATAGACTAGCGGGAGGGCCATCTAGCACAGATACGCAGTATTTT. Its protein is CSVEVHRLAGGPSSTDTQYF.

This chain's CDR3 is CSALLAGAANNEQFF. CDR3 sequence (DNA): TGCAGTGCACTTCTAGCGGGAGCGGCAAACAATGAGCAGTTCTTC. The rearrangement links TRBV20-1 to TRBJ2-1; 10 bases are a match to TRBD2. The CDR3 is 15 amino acids. Looked up from germline, CDR1 is DFQATT and CDR2 is SNEGSKA (reference sequence). V was pared by 6 bases and J by 5 bases, with 10 bases of the junction left unmatched.

The CDR3, as DNA: TGTGCCAGCAGTTTAGTACCCGAGACCCAGTACTTC. As protein: CASSLVPETQYF. The chain joins TRBV28 to TRBJ2-5; D is ambiguous. CDR1 and CDR2 from the germline V gene are MDHEN and SYDVKM. Trimming left V 2 bases short and J 5 bases short, with 6 bases between. The CDR3 spans 12 residues.

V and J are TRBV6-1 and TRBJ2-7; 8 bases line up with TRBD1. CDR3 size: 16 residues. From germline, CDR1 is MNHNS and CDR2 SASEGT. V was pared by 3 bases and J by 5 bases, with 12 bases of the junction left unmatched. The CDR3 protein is CASSDDPGTGTHEQYF. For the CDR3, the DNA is TGTGCCAGCAGTGATGATCCCGGGACAGGAACCCACGAGCAGTACTTC.

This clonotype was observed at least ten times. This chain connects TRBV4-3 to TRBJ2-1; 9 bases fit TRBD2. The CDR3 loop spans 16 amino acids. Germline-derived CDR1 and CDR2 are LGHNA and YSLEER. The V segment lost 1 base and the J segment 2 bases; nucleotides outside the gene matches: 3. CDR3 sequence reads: CASSQGGGRAYNEQFF. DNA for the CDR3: TGCGCCAGCAGCCAAGGAGGCGGGAGGGCCTACAATGAGCAGTTCTTC.

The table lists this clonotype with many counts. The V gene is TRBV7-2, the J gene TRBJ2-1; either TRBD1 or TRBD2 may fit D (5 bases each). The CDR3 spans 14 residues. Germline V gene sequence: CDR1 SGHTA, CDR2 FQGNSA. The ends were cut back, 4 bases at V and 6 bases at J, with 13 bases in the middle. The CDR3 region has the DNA TGTGCCAGCAGCTACGGGACGGCCCCCAATGAGCAGTTCTTC. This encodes CASSYGTAPNEQFF.

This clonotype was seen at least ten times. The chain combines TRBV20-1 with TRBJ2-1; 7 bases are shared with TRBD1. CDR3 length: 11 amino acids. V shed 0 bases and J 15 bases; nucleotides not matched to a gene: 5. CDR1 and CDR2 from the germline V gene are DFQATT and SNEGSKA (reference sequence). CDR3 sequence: CSARDPGGRFF. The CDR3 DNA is TGCAGTGCTAGAGATCCAGGGGGACGGTTCTTC.

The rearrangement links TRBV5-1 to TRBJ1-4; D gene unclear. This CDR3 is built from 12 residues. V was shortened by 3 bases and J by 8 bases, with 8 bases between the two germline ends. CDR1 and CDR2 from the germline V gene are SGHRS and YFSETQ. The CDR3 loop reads CASSSTGEKLFF. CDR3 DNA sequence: TGCGCCAGCAGCTCGACTGGGGAAAAACTGTTTTTT.

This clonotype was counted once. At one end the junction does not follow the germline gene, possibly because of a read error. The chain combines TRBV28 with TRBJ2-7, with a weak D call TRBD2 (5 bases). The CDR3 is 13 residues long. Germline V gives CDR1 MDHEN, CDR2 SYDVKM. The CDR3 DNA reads TGTGCCAGCGGAGGTATAGTTGCCCAGCTATTGGCCTTC. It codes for CASGGIVAQLLAF.

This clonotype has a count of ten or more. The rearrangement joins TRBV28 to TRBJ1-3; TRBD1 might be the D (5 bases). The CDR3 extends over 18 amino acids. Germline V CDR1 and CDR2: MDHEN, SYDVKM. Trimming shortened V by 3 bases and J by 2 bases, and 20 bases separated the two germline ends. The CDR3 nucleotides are TGTGCCAGCAGTTTCAGGGCGTCGGGTAAGGGCGCTGGAAACACCATATATTTT. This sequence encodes CASSFRASGKGAGNTIYF.

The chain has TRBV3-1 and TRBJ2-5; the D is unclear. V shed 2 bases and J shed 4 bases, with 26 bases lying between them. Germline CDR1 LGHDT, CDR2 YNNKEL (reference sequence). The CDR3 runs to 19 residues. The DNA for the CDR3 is TGTGCCAGCAGCCAAAAGGGCTCGCACGGATCTAAATGGGGAGAGACCCAGTACTTC. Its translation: CASSQKGSHGSKWGETQYF.